This TCR beta chain emerged from a study of blood T cells in healthy people across ages. Together with a sample-barcoded 5' primer, a J-beta primer mix was included in a second PCR lasting roughly 7 to 11 cycles. Via MiXCR, TCRdb re-called the 5' RACE reads, giving one row per CDR3 protein. The table lists 1.8 million or so distinct CDR3 sequences, about 39% of them singletons. This clonotype was counted between two and nine times. The antigen remains unidentified. This may stem from a read error, because a much larger clone lies one nucleotide away. Findings and caveats of the study: A roughly linear age-dependent decrease characterized TCR beta diversity per million T cells.

The CDR3 runs to 19 residues. In germline, CDR1 is KGHSH, CDR2 LQKENI. This sequence joins TRBV18 and TRBJ2-7; the D is unclear. The specimen was blood. The source of this sequence is a human donor in good health. This chain's CDR3 is CASPPIRVVTPDDSYEQYF. For the CDR3, the DNA is TGTGCCAGCCCACCGATCCGGGTAGTGACCCCCGACGATTCCTACGAGCAGTACTTC.